This T cell receptor (beta chain) was sequenced in a study of OX40 agonist ivuxolimab in advanced cancers. At the level of the study: People who had prior anti-PD-1, anti-PD-L1 or anti-CTLA-4 therapy could take part, and approximately 43% had some. Three patients got partial responses; one had hepatocellular carcinoma and two had cutaneous melanoma.

Study-wide results and limits: Several nonresponders also turned out to have low normalized T-cell clonal expansion. At doses 0.1 to 3.0 mg/kg, CD4+ and CD8+ clones expanded.

Trimming took off 8 bases at V and 2 bases at J, with 13 bases between the two ends. Germline CDR1 reads MNHEY; CDR2 reads SVGAGI. The CDR3 runs to 14 residues. The method was immunoSEQ multiplex PCR; TCRdb's version includes in-frame clones alone and lacks a portion of them. Of roughly 18,000 clones listed, 75% to 85% are singletons. In its sample, this clone was seen a few times. Antigen: not known. The chain links TRBV6-5 to TRBJ1-5; D possibly corresponds to TRBD1 (5 bases). The clonotype originates from an adult with an advanced solid tumor such as melanoma, head and neck, liver or kidney cancer. The material was CD4+ or CD8+ T cells sorted from blood, obtained in a trial of the OX40 agonist ivuxolimab. The CDR3 DNA reads as TGTGCCAGCCGGGGGGGTTGGGGCAATCAGCCCCAGCATTTT. Residues: CASRGGWGNQPQHF.